This T cell receptor (beta chain) was sequenced in a study of a mutant IDH1 vaccine in newly diagnosed glioma. In the study overall: The initiation of vaccination occurred 4-6 weeks after radiotherapy alone, or with temozolomide cycles. Visit V12 happened at week 35; visit V13 happened at week 47. Mean patient age was approximately 40 years; about 62% were male and approximately 40% female.

With regard to this clone: Its antigen is as yet unknown.

Time point meaning: week 35, safety follow-up. The vaccine gave 300 ug of a 20-mer mutant IDH1 peptide subcutaneously per dose. Profiled with immunoSEQ multiplex PCR; TCRdb holds only in-frame clones, not every one. The table has tens of thousands of clones, more than 75% seen once. This sample comprised PBMCs, obtained from a glioma patient whose treatment included an IDH1 peptide vaccine. The clonotype originates from a woman aged 40-49 years with glioma.

This chain's CDR3 is CASRADSSLTDTQYF. DNA for the CDR3: TGTGCCAGCAGGGCTGACTCCTCACTCACAGATACGCAGTATTTT. The chain couples TRBV6-5 to TRBJ2-3; D gene unclear. Between the trimmed V and J ends, which lost 6 bases and 2 bases, there was a span of 15 bases. The CDR3 extends over 15 amino acids. From germline, CDR1 is MNHEY and CDR2 SVGAGI.